Following are 20 T cell receptor beta chains from one sample sequenced in a study of CD8 T cells in ankylosing spondylitis (dated 2017 in TCRdb). The method was 5' RACE. Sequencer: Illumina HiSeq 2500. Using fastp at Q25 and MiXCR, TCRdb reprocessed the public reads and kept productive beta chains. Records with the same CDR3 protein are collapsed into one entry carrying the most frequent genes and DNA. The sample profile shows about 96,000 distinct CDR3 sequences; around 10% of them were found once. 5.1% of the sample rests with the top ten. The specimen sequenced was blood, either unsorted or a sorted T cell fraction (not recorded which). These receptors were collected from a male donor with ankylosing spondylitis or in good health (not recorded which).

The sample holds many counts of this clonotype. The chain employs TRBV29-1 and TRBJ1-1, with a tentative D call TRBD1 (6 bases). The CDR3 extends over 13 amino acids. Germline lookup yields CDR1 SQVTM and CDR2 ANQGSEA. Trimming cost V 7 bases and J 4 bases, with 16 bases left between them. The DNA for the CDR3 is TGCAGCGGAAACAGGGAGGGGGGCACTGAAGCTTTCTTT. Its translation: CSGNREGGTEAFF.

This clonotype has a count of ten or more. The V gene is TRBV20-1, the J gene TRBJ2-3, with 8 positions matching TRBD2. The CDR3 loop spans 18 amino acids. With V trimmed by 0 bases and J by 5 bases, 16 bases remained unmatched. Per the germline V gene, CDR1 is DFQATT and CDR2 is SNEGSKA (reference sequence). The CDR3 bases are TGCAGTGCTAGAGACTTCGCGGTAGCGGGGAAATTTGGAGATACGCAGTATTTT. As protein: CSARDFAVAGKFGDTQYF.

The table lists this clonotype with many counts. The CDR3 loop reads CASSLGGRNQPQHF. The CDR3 coding sequence is TGCGCCAGCAGCTTGGGGGGACGCAATCAGCCCCAGCATTTT. The chain is built from TRBV5-1 and TRBJ1-5; a possible D gene is TRBD1 (5 bases). The V end lost 0 bases, the J end lost 2 bases, and 6 bases lay between the germline ends. The CDR3 length is 14 residues. The germline gives CDR1 SGHRS, CDR2 YFSETQ.

At least ten counts were recorded for this clonotype. The chain is built from TRBV7-3 and TRBJ2-3; 9 bases match TRBD1. The CDR3 has 13 amino acids. Germline V CDR1 and CDR2: SGHTA, FQGTGA. J was trimmed by 13 bases and V by 5 bases; bases with no gene match: 10. For the CDR3, the DNA is TGTGCCAGCAGCCCCGGGACAGGGAACGCTGAGTATTTT. Its translation: CASSPGTGNAEYF.

This clonotype was detected many times. The rearrangement uses TRBV9 and TRBJ2-7, with D perhaps TRBD2 (6 bases). CDR3 size: 15 residues. Germline V gene sequence: CDR1 SGDLS, CDR2 YYNGEE. Trimming cost V 3 bases and J 0 bases, with 13 bases left between them. CDR3: CASSEGIGSSYEQYF. The CDR3, as DNA: TGTGCCAGCAGCGAGGGAATCGGGAGCTCCTACGAGCAGTACTTC.

CDR3: CASSETGLGPQHF. The CDR3 region has the DNA TGTGCCAGCAGTGAGACAGGGTTGGGGCCCCAGCATTTT. The gene calls are TRBV28 and TRBJ1-5; 7 nucleotides agree with TRBD1. The CDR3 has 13 amino acids. Germline V gene sequence: CDR1 MDHEN, CDR2 SYDVKM. J was trimmed by 9 bases and V by 5 bases; bases with no gene match: 7.

This clonotype was observed many times. V usage is TRBV20-1 and J usage is TRBJ2-7; D is ambiguous. The length of the CDR3 is 13 residues. CDR1 is DFQATT and CDR2 is SNEGSKA in the germline V gene (reference sequence). V shed 0 bases and J shed 1 base, with 7 bases lying between them. The CDR3 region is CSARDGNSYEQYF. CDR3 bases: TGCAGTGCTAGAGACGGTAATTCCTACGAGCAGTACTTC.

This clonotype was seen repeatedly, ten times or more. The CDR3 spells CSVGQGYGGELFF. The CDR3 DNA reads TGCAGCGTGGGACAGGGGTACGGCGGGGAGCTGTTTTTT. The chain has TRBV29-1 and TRBJ2-2, with TRBD1 matching 10 bases. Germline CDR1 SQVTM, CDR2 ANQGSEA. The CDR3 loop spans 13 amino acids. V gave up 6 bases and J gave up 7 bases; unmatched junction bases: 5.

Many counts were recorded for this clonotype. V usage is TRBV5-1 and J usage is TRBJ2-3, with 13 positions matching TRBD2. V shed 2 bases, J shed 5 bases, and the junction held 5 bases outside the gene matches. CDR3 size: 16 residues. Per germline, CDR1 SGHRS and CDR2 YFSETQ. The CDR3 bases are TGCGCCAGCAGCTTTACTAGCGGGGGGGCCGTAGATACGCAGTATTTT. Translated: CASSFTSGGAVDTQYF.

This clonotype was recorded at least ten times. The genes are TRBV28 and TRBJ2-1; D possibly matches TRBD1 or TRBD2 (6 bases each). Trimming removed 7 bases at V and 4 bases at J, with 20 bases between. The CDR3 is 16 amino acids. Germline V CDR1 and CDR2: MDHEN, SYDVKM. DNA of the CDR3: TGTGCCAGCACCCCGGGGGACACCCAGGGTTACAATGAGCAGTTCTTC. Amino acid sequence: CASTPGDTQGYNEQFF. Combining the CDR3 with reference TRBV28 and TRBJ2-1 gives the whole variable domain DVKVTQSSRYLVKRTGEKVFLECVQDMDHENMFWYRQDPGLGLRLIYFSYDVKMKEKGDIPEGYSVSREKKERFSLILESASTNQTSMYLCASTPGDTQGYNEQFFGPGTRLTVL.

This clonotype was counted at least ten times. The chain uses TRBV4-1 and TRBJ2-3; D possibly corresponds to TRBD2 (7 bases). The CDR3 totals 15 residues. V lost 0 bases to trimming and J lost 2 bases, with 9 bases between them. Germline V lookup: CDR1 MGHRA, CDR2 YSYEKL. CDR3 region: CASSQDAGATDTQYF. The DNA for the CDR3 is TGCGCCAGCAGCCAAGATGCGGGGGCCACAGATACGCAGTATTTT.

In this sample, this clonotype turned up many times. The chain uses TRBV28 and TRBJ2-7; maybe TRBD2 (5 bases). Between the trimmed V and J ends, which lost 7 bases and 0 bases, there was a span of 13 bases. The CDR3 is made up of 14 amino acids. From germline, CDR1 is MDHEN and CDR2 SYDVKM. CDR3 in amino acids: CASKRQGSSYEQYF. Here the CDR3 DNA reads TGTGCCAGCAAAAGACAAGGGAGCTCCTACGAGCAGTACTTC.

This clonotype was counted many times. This chain joins TRBV7-9 and TRBJ1-1, with unresolved D. The CDR3 contains 13 residues. V gave up 0 bases and J gave up 4 bases, with 6 bases separating them. Germline CDR1 SEHNR, CDR2 FQNEAQ (reference sequence). The CDR3 DNA is TGTGCCAGCAGCTTAGCGGATGCCACTGAAGCTTTCTTT. Translating gives CASSLADATEAFF.

This clonotype was seen repeatedly, ten times or more. CDR3 nucleotides: TGTGCCAGCATGTTACCGGGGGCGCGATTGGCTGAAGCTTTCTTT. Encoded protein: CASMLPGARLAEAFF. The chain links TRBV28 to TRBJ1-1; the D gene is possibly TRBD1 (6 bases). Trimming left V 7 bases short and J 6 bases short, with 21 bases between. Germline-derived CDR1 and CDR2 are MDHEN and SYDVKM. The CDR3 contains 15 residues.

The V call is TRBV27, the J call TRBJ2-5; 9 bases map to TRBD2. This CDR3 is built from 14 residues. V was clipped by 6 bases and J by 5 bases; unmatched bases: 7. The germline V gene encodes CDR1 MNHEY and CDR2 SMNVEV (reference sequence). This CDR3 reads CASRRGLAGETQYF. CDR3 bases: TGTGCCAGCAGGAGGGGACTAGCCGGTGAGACCCAGTACTTC.

This clonotype has ten or more counts. The CDR3 region has the DNA TGTGCCAGCAGCCAAGAGGCACGGCCCTACAATGAGCAGTTCTTC. Protein product: CASSQEARPYNEQFF. The chain links TRBV3-1 to TRBJ2-1; no definite D call. The CDR3 is made up of 15 amino acids. The V and J ends lost 0 bases and 2 bases respectively, with 8 bases between them. CDR1 is LGHDT, CDR2 YNNKEL, per germline (reference sequence).

This clonotype was counted at least ten times. The chain joins TRBV10-3 to TRBJ1-1, with 9 positions matching TRBD1. With V trimmed by 3 bases and J by 6 bases, 11 bases remained unmatched. This CDR3 is 16 amino acids long. Germline V lookup: CDR1 ENHRY, CDR2 SYGVKD. The CDR3 nucleotides read TGTGCCATCAGTGAACCTAGACAGGGGGACAGGCCTGAAGCTTTCTTT. Translated, it gives CAISEPRQGDRPEAFF.

With respect to this clonotype: This could be a read error, since a much larger clone is one nucleotide away. The chain couples TRBV11-2 to TRBJ2-3; D remains ambiguous. This CDR3 has 15 residues. CDR1 is SGHAT, CDR2 FQNNGV, per germline. Between the trimmed V and J ends, which lost 3 bases and 2 bases, there was a span of 12 bases. Written as DNA, the CDR3 is TGTGCCAGCAGCTTCGGCGCCGCAAACACAGATACGCAGTATTTT. It translates to CASSFGAANTDTQYF. Filled out from reference TRBV11-2 and TRBJ2-3, the complete variable domain reads EAGVAQSPRYKIIEKRQSVAFWCNPISGHATLYWYQQILGQGPKLLIQFQNNGVVDDSQLPKDRFSAERLKGVDSTLKIQPAKLEDSAVYLCASSFGAANTDTQYFGPGTRLTVL.

This clonotype was seen many times. The genes are TRBV29-1 and TRBJ1-1; unclear D gene. This CDR3 has 11 residues. Germline CDR1 is SQVTM and CDR2 is ANQGSEA. Trimming pared 4 bases from V and 6 bases from J, leaving 9 bases between. CDR3 in amino acids: CSVVNGAEAFF. CDR3 bases: TGCAGCGTTGTGAATGGAGCTGAAGCTTTCTTT.

The DNA of the CDR3 is TGTGCCAGCAGTGAAACACTAGCGGGGGTCGGGACAGATACGCAGTATTTT. Translating gives CASSETLAGVGTDTQYF. The chain couples TRBV2 to TRBJ2-3; TRBD2 matches at 11 bases. The CDR3 is 17 amino acids. Per germline, CDR1 SNHLY and CDR2 FYNNEI. Trimming removed 2 bases from V and 3 bases from J; junction bases left unmatched: 7.